This TCR beta chain was documented in a study of T-cell reconstitution after alpha-beta-depleted transplantation in children. General observations from the study: In some patients, recipient T cells and intrathymic progenitors surviving conditioning explained high day-60 diversity. Several hundred rapidly expanded clones from non-depleted graft cells reportedly supplied alpha-beta T cells about two months post-transplant.

The TCRbeta library was prepared with unique molecular identifiers. TCRdb re-called the PCR reads through MiXCR, storing one row per CDR3 protein. The repertoire consists of about a million distinct CDR3 sequences, with roughly 29% occurring once and the leading ten covering over 25%. The CDR3 runs to 13 residues. V lost 4 bases and J lost 7, with 11 bases in between. The table lists this clonotype with a few counts. Its antigen is not known. The receptor was isolated from a boy in the first two years of life who had a stem cell transplant for SCID, so the T cells may come from the graft donor. The chain couples TRBV12-3 or TRBV12-4 to TRBJ1-5; the D is unclear. The sequences come from PBMCs, mostly from graft donor cells, collected 360 days after TCRalphabeta/CD19-depleted stem cell transplant. This chain's CDR3 is CASSSTSKQPQHF. In DNA form, the CDR3 reads TGTGCCAGCAGTTCGACCTCAAAACAGCCCCAGCATTTT.